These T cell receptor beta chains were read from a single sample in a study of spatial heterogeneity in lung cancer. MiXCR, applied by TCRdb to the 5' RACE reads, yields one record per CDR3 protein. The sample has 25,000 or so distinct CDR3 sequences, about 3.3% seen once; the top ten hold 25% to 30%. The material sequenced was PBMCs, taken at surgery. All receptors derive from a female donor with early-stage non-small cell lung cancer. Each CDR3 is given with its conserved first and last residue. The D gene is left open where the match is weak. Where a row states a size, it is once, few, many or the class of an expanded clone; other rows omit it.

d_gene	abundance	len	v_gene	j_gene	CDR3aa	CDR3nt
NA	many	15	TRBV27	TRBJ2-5	CASSSTGRVSETQYF	TGTGCCAGCAGTTCAACCGGCCGAGTGTCGGAGACCCAGTACTTC
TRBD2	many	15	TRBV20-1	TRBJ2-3	CSVRGLAGGRDTQYF	TGCAGCGTAAGAGGACTAGCGGGAGGGAGAGATACGCAGTATTTT
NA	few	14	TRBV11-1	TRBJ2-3	CASSLVLATDTQYF	TGTGCCAGCAGCTTAGTGCTAGCCACAGATACGCAGTATTTT
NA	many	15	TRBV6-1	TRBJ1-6	CASSERAAINSPLHF	TGTGCCAGCAGTGAACGGGCAGCCATAAATTCACCCCTCCACTTT
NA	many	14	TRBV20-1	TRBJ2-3	CSAIGGWYTDTQYF	TGCAGTGCAATCGGTGGATGGTACACAGATACGCAGTATTTT
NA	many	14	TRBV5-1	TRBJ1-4	CASSLAGPEEKLFF	TGCGCCAGCAGCTTGGCGGGGCCTGAGGAAAAACTGTTTTTT
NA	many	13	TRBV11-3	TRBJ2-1	CASSLVPAREQFF	TGTGCCAGCAGCTTAGTTCCAGCCCGAGAGCAGTTCTTC
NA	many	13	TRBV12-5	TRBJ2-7	CASGLVGRGEQYF	TGTGCTAGTGGTTTGGTAGGGAGAGGCGAGCAGTACTTC
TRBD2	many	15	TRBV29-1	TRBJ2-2	CSARGTSGTLGELFF	TGCAGCGCTAGAGGGACTAGCGGGACCCTTGGGGAGCTGTTTTTT
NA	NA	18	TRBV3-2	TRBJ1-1	CASSQVWAVRQANTEAFF	TGTGCCAGCAGCCAAGTTTGGGCAGTTAGACAGGCGAACACTGAAGCTTTCTTT
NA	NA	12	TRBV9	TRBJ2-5	CASSADPETQYF	TGTGCCAGCAGCGCTGACCCCGAGACCCAGTACTTC
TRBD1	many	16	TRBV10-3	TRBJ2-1	CAISDGGTGTGNEQFF	TGTGCCATCAGTGATGGGGGGACAGGGACTGGCAATGAGCAGTTCTTC
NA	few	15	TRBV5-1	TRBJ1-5	CASSLSGAGGQPQHF	TGCGCCAGCAGCTTGTCCGGGGCGGGAGGTCAGCCCCAGCATTTT
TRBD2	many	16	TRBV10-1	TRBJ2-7	CASSAVASGGIYEQYF	TGCGCCAGCAGTGCCGTGGCTAGCGGGGGTATCTACGAGCAGTACTTC
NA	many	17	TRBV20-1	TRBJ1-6	CSARRQSETSYNSPLHF	TGCAGTGCTAGGAGACAGAGCGAGACCTCCTATAATTCACCCCTCCACTTT
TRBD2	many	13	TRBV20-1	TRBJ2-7	CSASGRGTYEQYF	TGCAGTGCTAGCGGGAGGGGAACCTACGAGCAGTACTTC
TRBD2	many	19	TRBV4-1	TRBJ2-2	CASSQLDLAGGPRTGELFF	TGCGCCAGCAGCCAACTTGACCTAGCGGGAGGGCCGAGGACCGGGGAGCTGTTTTTT
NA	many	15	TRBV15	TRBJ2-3	CATSRQGSSTDTQYF	TGTGCCACCAGCAGACAGGGTAGTTCGACAGATACGCAGTATTTT
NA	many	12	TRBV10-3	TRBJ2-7	CATRDRRYEQYF	TGTGCCACCAGGGACCGGCGCTACGAGCAGTACTTC
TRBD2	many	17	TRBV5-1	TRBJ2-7	CASSLGGRALKPLEQYF	TGCGCCAGCAGCTTGGGCGGGAGGGCCCTAAAACCCCTCGAGCAGTACTTC
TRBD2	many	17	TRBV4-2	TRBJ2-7	CASSQGLAGVVSYEQYF	TGTGCCAGCAGCCAAGGACTAGCGGGAGTAGTTTCCTACGAGCAGTACTTC
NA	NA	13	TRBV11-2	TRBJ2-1	CASGDATYNEQFF	TGTGCCAGCGGGGACGCGACCTACAATGAGCAGTTCTTC
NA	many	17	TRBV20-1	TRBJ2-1	CSARDGPGTSSYNEQFF	TGCAGTGCTAGAGATGGGCCGGGGACGAGCTCCTACAATGAGCAGTTCTTC
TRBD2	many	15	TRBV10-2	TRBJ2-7	CASSEVSGSLYEQYF	TGCGCCAGCAGTGAGGTTAGCGGGAGCCTCTACGAGCAGTACTTC
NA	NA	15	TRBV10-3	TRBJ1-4	CAISVSTGGDEKLFF	TGTGCCATCAGTGTCAGTACGGGGGGCGATGAAAAACTGTTTTTT
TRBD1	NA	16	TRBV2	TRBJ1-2	CASSFTGTDANYGYTF	TGTGCCAGCAGTTTCACCGGGACAGATGCGAACTATGGCTACACCTTC
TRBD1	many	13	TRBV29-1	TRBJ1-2	CSVPTGENYGYTF	TGCAGCGTTCCGACAGGGGAAAACTATGGCTACACCTTC
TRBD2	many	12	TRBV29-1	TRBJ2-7	CSVLLAKYEQYF	TGCAGCGTGCTACTAGCGAAATACGAGCAGTACTTC
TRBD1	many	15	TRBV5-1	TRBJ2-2	CASSLDGQGAAELFF	TGCGCCAGCAGCTTGGACGGACAGGGGGCCGCGGAGCTGTTTTTT
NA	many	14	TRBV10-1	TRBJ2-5	CASSDRETQETQYF	TGCGCCAGCAGTGACCGGGAAACCCAAGAGACCCAGTACTTC
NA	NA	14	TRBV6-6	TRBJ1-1	CASGHAAPGVVAFF	TGTGCCAGCGGTCATGCGGCGCCGGGCGTAGTGGCTTTCTTT
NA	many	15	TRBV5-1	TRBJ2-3	CASSLGHFSTDTQYF	TGCGCCAGCAGCTTGGGACACTTCAGCACAGATACGCAGTATTTT
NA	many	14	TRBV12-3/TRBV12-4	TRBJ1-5	CASILEGGNQPQHF	TGTGCCAGCATCCTGGAGGGGGGCAATCAGCCCCAGCATTTT
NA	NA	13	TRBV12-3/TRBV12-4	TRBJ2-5	CASSLENPKTQYF	TGTGCCAGCAGTTTAGAGAACCCAAAGACCCAGTACTTC
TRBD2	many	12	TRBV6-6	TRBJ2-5	CASGTSGETQYF	TGTGCCAGCGGGACTAGCGGGGAGACCCAGTACTTC
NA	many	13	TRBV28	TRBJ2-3	CATTSLSTDTQYF	TGTGCCACTACTAGCCTCAGCACAGATACGCAGTATTTT
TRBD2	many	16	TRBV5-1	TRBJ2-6	CASSGGTSVWANVLTF	TGCGCCAGCAGCGGCGGGACTAGTGTCTGGGCCAACGTCCTGACTTTC
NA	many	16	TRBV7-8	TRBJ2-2	CASSLPPERNTGELFF	TGTGCCAGCAGCTTACCCCCCGAGAGGAACACCGGGGAGCTGTTTTTT
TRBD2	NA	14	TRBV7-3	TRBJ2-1	CASSEGLAANEQFF	TGTGCCAGCAGCGAGGGACTAGCGGCCAATGAGCAGTTCTTC
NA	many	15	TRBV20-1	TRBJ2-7	CSARSSARPSYEQYF	TGCAGTGCTAGGTCTAGCGCCCGTCCTTCCTACGAGCAGTACTTC
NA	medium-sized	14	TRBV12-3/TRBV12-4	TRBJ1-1	CASSLVPGPTEAFF	TGTGCCAGCAGTTTAGTTCCAGGGCCCACTGAAGCTTTCTTT